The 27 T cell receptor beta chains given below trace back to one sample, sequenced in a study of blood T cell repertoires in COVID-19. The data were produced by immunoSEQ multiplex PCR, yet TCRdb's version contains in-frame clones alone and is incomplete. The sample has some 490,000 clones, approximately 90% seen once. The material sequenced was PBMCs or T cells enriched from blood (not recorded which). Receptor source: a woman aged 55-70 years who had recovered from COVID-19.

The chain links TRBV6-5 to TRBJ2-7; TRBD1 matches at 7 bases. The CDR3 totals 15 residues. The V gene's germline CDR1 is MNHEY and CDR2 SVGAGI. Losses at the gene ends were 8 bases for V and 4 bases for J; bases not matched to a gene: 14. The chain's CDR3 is CASRPARDSLYEQYV. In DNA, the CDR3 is TGTGCCAGCCGTCCCGCCCGGGACAGCCTTTACGAGCAGTACGTC.

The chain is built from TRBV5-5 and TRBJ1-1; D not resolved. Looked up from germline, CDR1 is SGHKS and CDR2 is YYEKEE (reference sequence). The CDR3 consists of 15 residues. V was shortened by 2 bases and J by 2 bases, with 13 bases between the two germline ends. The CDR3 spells CASSFIRGTNTEAFF. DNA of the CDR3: TGTGCCAGCAGCTTTATTCGGGGTACAAACACTGAAGCTTTCTTT.

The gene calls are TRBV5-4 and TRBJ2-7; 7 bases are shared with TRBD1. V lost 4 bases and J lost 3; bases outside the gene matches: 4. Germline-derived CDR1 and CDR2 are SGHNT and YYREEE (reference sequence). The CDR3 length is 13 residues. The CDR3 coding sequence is TGTGCCAGCAGCACGGGACAGAACTACGAGCAGTACGTC. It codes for CASSTGQNYEQYV.

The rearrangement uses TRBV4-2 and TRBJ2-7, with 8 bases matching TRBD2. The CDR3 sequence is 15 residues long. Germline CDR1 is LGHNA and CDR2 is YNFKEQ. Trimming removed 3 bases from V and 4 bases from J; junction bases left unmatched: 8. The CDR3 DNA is TGTGCCAGCAGCCAGGGGAGCGGGGGAACTTACGAGCAGTACGTC. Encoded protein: CASSQGSGGTYEQYV.

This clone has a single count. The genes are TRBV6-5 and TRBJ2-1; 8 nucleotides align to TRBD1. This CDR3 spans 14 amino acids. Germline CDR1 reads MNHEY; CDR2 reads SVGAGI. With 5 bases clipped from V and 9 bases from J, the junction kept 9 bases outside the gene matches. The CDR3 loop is CASSRQGAWREQFF. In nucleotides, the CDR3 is TGTGCCAGCAGTCGTCAGGGGGCTTGGCGTGAGCAGTTCTTC.

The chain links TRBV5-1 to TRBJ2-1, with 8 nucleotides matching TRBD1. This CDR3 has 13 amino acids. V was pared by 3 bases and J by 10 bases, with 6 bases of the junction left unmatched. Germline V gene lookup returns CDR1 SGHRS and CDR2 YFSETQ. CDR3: CASSSTGEREQFF. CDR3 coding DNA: TGCGCCAGCAGCTCGACAGGGGAGCGCGAGCAGTTCTTC.

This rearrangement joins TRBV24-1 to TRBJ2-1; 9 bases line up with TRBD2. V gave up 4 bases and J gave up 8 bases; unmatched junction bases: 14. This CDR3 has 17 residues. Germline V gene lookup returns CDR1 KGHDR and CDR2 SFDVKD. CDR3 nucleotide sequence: TGTGCCACCAGTGAATCACCCGGGACTAGCAGGGGCGATGAGCAGTTCTTC. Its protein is CATSESPGTSRGDEQFF.

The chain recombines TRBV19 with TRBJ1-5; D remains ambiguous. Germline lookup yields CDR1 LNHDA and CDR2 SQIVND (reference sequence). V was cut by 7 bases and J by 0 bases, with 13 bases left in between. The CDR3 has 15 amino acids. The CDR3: CASTTLSYSNQPQHF. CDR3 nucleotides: TGTGCCAGTACTACTCTTTCCTATAGCAATCAGCCCCAGCATTTT.

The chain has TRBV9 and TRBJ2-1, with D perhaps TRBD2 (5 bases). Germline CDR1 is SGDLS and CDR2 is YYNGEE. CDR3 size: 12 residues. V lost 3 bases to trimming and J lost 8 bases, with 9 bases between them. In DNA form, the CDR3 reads TGTGCCAGCAGCGCCGCGGAGGATGAGCAGTTCTTC. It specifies CASSAAEDEQFF.

In nucleotides, the CDR3 is TGTGCCAGCAGCCGGACAGGGTCAAGTCTCCATGTCGATTCACCCCTCCACTTT. As protein: CASSRTGSSLHVDSPLHF. The chain couples TRBV7-6 to TRBJ1-6; TRBD1 aligns across 8 bases. CDR1 is SGHVS, CDR2 FNYEAQ, per germline. J lost 8 bases, V lost 5 bases, and 17 bases had no gene match. The CDR3 spans 18 residues.

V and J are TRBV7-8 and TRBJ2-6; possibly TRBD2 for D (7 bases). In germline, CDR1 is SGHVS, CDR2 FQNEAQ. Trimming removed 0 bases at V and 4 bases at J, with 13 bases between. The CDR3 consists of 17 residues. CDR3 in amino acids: CASSLAGRGLGANVLTF. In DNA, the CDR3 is TGTGCCAGCAGCTTAGCCGGGCGGGGGCTCGGGGCCAACGTCCTGACTTTC.

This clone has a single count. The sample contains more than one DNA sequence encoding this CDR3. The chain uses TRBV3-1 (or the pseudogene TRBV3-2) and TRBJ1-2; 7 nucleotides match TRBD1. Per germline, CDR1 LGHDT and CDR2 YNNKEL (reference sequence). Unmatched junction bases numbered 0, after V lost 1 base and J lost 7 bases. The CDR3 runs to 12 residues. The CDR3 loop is CASSQGTGGYTF. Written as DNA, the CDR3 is TGTGCCAGCAGCCAAGGGACAGGTGGCTACACCTTC.

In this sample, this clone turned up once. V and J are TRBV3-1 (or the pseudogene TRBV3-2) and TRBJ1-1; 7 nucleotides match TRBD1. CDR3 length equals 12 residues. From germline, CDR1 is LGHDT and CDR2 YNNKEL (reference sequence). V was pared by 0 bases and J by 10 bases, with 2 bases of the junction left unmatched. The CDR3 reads CASSQDNRGAFF. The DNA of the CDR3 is TGTGCCAGCAGCCAAGATAACAGGGGAGCTTTCTTT.

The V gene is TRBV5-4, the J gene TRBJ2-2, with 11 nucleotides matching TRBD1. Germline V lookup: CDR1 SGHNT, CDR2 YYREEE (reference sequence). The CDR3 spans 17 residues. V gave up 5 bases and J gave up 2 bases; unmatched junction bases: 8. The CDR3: CASRRTGTGGNTGELFF. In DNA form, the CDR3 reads TGTGCCAGCAGAAGAACCGGGACAGGGGGAAACACCGGGGAGCTGTTTTTT. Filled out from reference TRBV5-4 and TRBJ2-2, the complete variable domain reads ETGVTQSPTHLIKTRGQQVTLRCSSQSGHNTVSWYQQALGQGPQFIFQYYREEENGRGNFPPRFSGLQFPNYSSELNVNALELDDSALYLCASRRTGTGGNTGELFFGEGSRLTVL.

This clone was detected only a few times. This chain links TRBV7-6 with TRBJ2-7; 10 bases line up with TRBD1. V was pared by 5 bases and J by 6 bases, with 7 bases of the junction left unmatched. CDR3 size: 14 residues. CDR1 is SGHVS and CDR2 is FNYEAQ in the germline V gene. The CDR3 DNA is TGTGCCAGCAGCCCCGGGACAGGGGTGCTCGAGCAGTACTTC. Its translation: CASSPGTGVLEQYF. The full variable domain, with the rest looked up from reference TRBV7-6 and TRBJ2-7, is GAGVSQSPRYKVTKRGQDVALRCDPISGHVSLYWYRQALGQGPEFLTYFNYEAQQDKSGLPNDRFSAERPEGSISTLTIQRTEQRDSAMYRCASSPGTGVLEQYFGPGTRLTVT.

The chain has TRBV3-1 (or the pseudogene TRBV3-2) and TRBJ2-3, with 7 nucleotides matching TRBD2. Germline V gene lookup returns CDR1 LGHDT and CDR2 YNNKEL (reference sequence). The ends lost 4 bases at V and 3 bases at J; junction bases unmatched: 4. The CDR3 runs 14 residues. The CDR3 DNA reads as TGTGCCAGCAGCCGCTCCGGGAGGACAGATACGCAGTATTTT. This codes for CASSRSGRTDTQYF.

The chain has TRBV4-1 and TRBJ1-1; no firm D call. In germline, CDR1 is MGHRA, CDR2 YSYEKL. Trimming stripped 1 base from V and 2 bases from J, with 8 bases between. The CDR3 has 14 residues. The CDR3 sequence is CASSQVSRNTEAFF. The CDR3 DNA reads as TGCGCCAGCAGCCAAGTTTCGCGAAACACTGAAGCTTTCTTT.

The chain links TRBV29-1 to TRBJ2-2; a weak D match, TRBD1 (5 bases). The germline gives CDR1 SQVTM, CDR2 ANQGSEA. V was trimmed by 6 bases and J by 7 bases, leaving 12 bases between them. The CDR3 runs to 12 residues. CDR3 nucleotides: TGCAGCGTGGACCTTCAGGGCGGGGAGCTGTTTTTT. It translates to CSVDLQGGELFF.

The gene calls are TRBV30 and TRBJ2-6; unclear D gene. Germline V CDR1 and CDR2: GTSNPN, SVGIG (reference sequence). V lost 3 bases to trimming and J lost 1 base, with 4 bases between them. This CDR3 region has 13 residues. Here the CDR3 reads CAWSPSGANVLTF. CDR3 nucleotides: TGTGCCTGGAGCCCATCTGGGGCCAACGTCCTGACTTTC. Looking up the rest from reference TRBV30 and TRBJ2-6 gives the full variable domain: SQTIHQWPATLVQPVGSPLSLECTVEGTSNPNLYWYRQAAGRGLQLLFYSVGIGQISSEVPQNLSASRPQDRQFILSSKKLLLSDSGFYLCAWSPSGANVLTFGAGSRLTVL.

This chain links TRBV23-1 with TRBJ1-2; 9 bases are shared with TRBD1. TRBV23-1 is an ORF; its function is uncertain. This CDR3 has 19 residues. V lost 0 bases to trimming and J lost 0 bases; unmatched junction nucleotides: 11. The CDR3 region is CASSQSSCGTGLANYGYTF. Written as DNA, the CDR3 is TGCGCCAGCAGTCAATCGAGTTGCGGGACAGGGCTGGCTAACTATGGCTACACCTTC.

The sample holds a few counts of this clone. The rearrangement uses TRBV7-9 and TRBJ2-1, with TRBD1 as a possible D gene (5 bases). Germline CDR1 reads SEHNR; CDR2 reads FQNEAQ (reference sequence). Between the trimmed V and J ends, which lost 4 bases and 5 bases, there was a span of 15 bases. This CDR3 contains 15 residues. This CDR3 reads CASSSILGPDNEQFF. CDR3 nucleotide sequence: TGTGCCAGCAGCTCCATACTGGGGCCTGACAATGAGCAGTTCTTC.

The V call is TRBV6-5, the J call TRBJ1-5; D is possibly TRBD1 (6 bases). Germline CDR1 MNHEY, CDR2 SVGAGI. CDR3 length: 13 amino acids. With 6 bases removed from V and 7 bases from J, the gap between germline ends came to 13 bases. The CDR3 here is CASRGRGAQPQHF. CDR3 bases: TGTGCCAGCAGGGGGAGGGGGGCCCAGCCCCAGCATTTT.

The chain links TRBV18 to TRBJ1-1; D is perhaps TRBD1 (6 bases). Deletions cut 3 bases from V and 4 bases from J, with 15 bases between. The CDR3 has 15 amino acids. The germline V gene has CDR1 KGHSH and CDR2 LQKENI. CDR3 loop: CASSPNGGATTEAFF. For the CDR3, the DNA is TGTGCCAGCTCACCCAACGGGGGGGCTACCACTGAAGCTTTCTTT.

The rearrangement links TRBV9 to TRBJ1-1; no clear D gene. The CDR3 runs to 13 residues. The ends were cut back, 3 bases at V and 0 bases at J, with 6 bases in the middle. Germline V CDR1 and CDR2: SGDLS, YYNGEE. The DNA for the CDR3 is TGTGCCAGCAGCGGACAAATGAACACTGAAGCTTTCTTT. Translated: CASSGQMNTEAFF.

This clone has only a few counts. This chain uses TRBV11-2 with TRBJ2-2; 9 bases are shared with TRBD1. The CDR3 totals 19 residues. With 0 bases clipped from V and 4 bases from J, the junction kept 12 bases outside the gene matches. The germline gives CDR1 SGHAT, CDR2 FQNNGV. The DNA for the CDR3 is TGTGCCAGCAGCTTAGATGGATTTAGGACAGGGGCGATCACCGGGGAGCTGTTTTTT. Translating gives CASSLDGFRTGAITGELFF. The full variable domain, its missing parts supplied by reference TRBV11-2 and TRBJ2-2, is EAGVAQSPRYKIIEKRQSVAFWCNPISGHATLYWYQQILGQGPKLLIQFQNNGVVDDSQLPKDRFSAERLKGVDSTLKIQPAKLEDSAVYLCASSLDGFRTGAITGELFFGEGSRLTVL.

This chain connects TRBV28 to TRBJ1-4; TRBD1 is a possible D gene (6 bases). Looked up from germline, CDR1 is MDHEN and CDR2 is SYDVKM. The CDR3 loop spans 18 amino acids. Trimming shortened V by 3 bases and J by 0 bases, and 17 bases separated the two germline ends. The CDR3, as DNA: TGTGCCAGCAGTTTCATCCCAGGGGAGGGTGCAACTAATGAAAAACTGTTTTTT. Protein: CASSFIPGEGATNEKLFF.

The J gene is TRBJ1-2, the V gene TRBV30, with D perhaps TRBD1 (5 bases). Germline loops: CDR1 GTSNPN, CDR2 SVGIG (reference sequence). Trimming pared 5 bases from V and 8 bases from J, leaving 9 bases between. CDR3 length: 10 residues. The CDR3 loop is CAWGDSGYTF. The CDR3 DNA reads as TGTGCCTGGGGAGACAGCGGCTACACCTTC.